This TCR beta chain emerged from a study of PD-L1 blockade in urothelial cancer. Turning to the study itself: Beginning in about 2014, patients received atezolizumab, given as 1,200 mg intravenously every 3 weeks. Each patient had 0 to 3 earlier chemotherapy regimens. When blood samples were assessed, the median T cell count was about 140,000.

Data came from immunoSEQ multiplex PCR; TCRdb stores just in-frame clones and leaves some out. Of over 70,000 clones listed, approximately 82% are singletons. The time point: peripheral blood 6 weeks after treatment start. Patients in the study were battling locally advanced or metastatic urothelial carcinoma. Germline V CDR1 and CDR2: SGDLS, YYNGEE. Trimming removed 0 bases from V and 9 bases from J, with 18 bases in between. The CDR3 sequence is 15 residues long. This sample comprised PBMCs, obtained around atezolizumab (anti-PD-L1) treatment. The clonotype originates from a man aged 65-85 years with urothelial cancer. The J gene is TRBJ1-2, the V gene TRBV9, with D tentatively TRBD1 (6 bases). DNA for the CDR3: TGTGCCAGCAGCGTAGACCCCCCAGGGGAGGGTAGCTACACCTTC. Translated, it gives CASSVDPPGEGSYTF.